Listed below are T cell receptor beta chains from one sample, sequenced in a study of T cells in Graves' hyperthyroidism and ophthalmopathy. Using its own MiXCR run on the multiplex PCR reads, TCRdb lists one record per CDR3 protein. This table holds approximately 400,000 distinct CDR3 sequences, around an eighth found once. The sequenced sample consisted of blood. The origin of the receptors is a man aged 50 or older with Graves' ophthalmopathy. Both conserved end residues are part of each CDR3. The order of the fields is J gene, D gene, CDR3 length, V gene, clone size, CDR3 protein, CDR3 DNA. The D gene is left open where the match is weak. Expanded clones are given a class, and other clones once, few, many or no size at all.

j_call: TRBJ1-1
d_call: -
cdr3_length: 11
v_call: TRBV10-2
clone_size: few
cdr3_aa: CASSLHTEAFF
cdr3_nt: TGCGCCAGCAGTTTGCACACTGAAGCTTTCTTT

j_call: TRBJ2-3
d_call: -
cdr3_length: 13
v_call: TRBV20-1
clone_size: many
cdr3_aa: CSIPPTAADTQYF
cdr3_nt: TGCAGTATCCCGCCCACTGCTGCAGATACGCAGTATTTT

j_call: TRBJ2-3
d_call: -
cdr3_length: 16
v_call: TRBV14
clone_size: few
cdr3_aa: CASSQVSGALTDTQYF
cdr3_nt: TGTGCCAGCAGCCAAGTTTCAGGCGCCCTCACAGATACGCAGTATTTT

j_call: TRBJ1-2
d_call: -
cdr3_length: 12
v_call: TRBV20-1
clone_size: many
cdr3_aa: CSAREAGGGYTF
cdr3_nt: TGCAGTGCGAGAGAGGCAGGCGGAGGCTACACCTTC

j_call: TRBJ2-1
d_call: -
cdr3_length: 10
v_call: TRBV18
clone_size: many
cdr3_aa: CASSPNEQFF
cdr3_nt: TGTGCCAGCTCACCGAATGAGCAGTTCTTC

j_call: TRBJ1-5
d_call: -
cdr3_length: 16
v_call: TRBV2
clone_size: many
cdr3_aa: CASTWRGSTGNQPQHF
cdr3_nt: TGTGCCAGCACCTGGCGCGGTAGTACAGGCAATCAGCCCCAGCATTTT

j_call: TRBJ1-3
d_call: -
cdr3_length: 13
v_call: TRBV10-3
clone_size: many
cdr3_aa: CASRDTSGNTIYF
cdr3_nt: TGTGCCTCGCGGGACACCTCTGGAAACACCATATATTTT

j_call: TRBJ2-7
d_call: -
cdr3_length: 16
v_call: TRBV9
clone_size: many
cdr3_aa: CASSPVSGTGTYEQYF
cdr3_nt: TGTGCCAGCAGCCCCGTTTCGGGGACGGGAACCTACGAGCAGTACTTC

j_call: TRBJ2-5
d_call: TRBD2
cdr3_length: 16
v_call: TRBV9
clone_size: -
cdr3_aa: CASSVGASGRTETQYF
cdr3_nt: TGTGCCAGCAGCGTAGGAGCTAGCGGGAGAACAGAGACCCAGTACTTC

j_call: TRBJ2-3
d_call: -
cdr3_length: 15
v_call: TRBV27
clone_size: -
cdr3_aa: CASRSTGISTDTQYF
cdr3_nt: TGTGCCAGCAGATCAACAGGGATCAGCACAGATACGCAGTATTTT

j_call: TRBJ1-1
d_call: -
cdr3_length: 11
v_call: TRBV20-1
clone_size: few
cdr3_aa: CSASGPTEAFF
cdr3_nt: TGCAGTGCTAGTGGCCCCACTGAAGCTTTCTTT

j_call: TRBJ2-1
d_call: -
cdr3_length: 16
v_call: TRBV18
clone_size: many
cdr3_aa: CASSPLGGPLNNEQFF
cdr3_nt: TGTGCCAGCTCACCATTGGGGGGCCCCCTCAACAATGAGCAGTTCTTC

j_call: TRBJ2-1
d_call: -
cdr3_length: 14
v_call: TRBV7-8
clone_size: many
cdr3_aa: CASSQHSSYNEQFF
cdr3_nt: TGTGCCAGCAGCCAGCACTCCTCCTACAATGAGCAGTTCTTC

j_call: TRBJ2-1
d_call: TRBD2
cdr3_length: 11
v_call: TRBV24-1
clone_size: once
cdr3_aa: CATRGAGGLLF
cdr3_nt: TGTGCCACCAGGGGGGCGGGAGGCTTACTCTTC

j_call: TRBJ2-1
d_call: -
cdr3_length: 15
v_call: TRBV10-1
clone_size: many
cdr3_aa: CASTPGGSSYNEQFF
cdr3_nt: TGCGCCAGTACCCCTGGTGGTAGCTCCTACAATGAGCAGTTCTTC

j_call: TRBJ2-5
d_call: -
cdr3_length: 13
v_call: TRBV18
clone_size: many
cdr3_aa: CASSSGTTETQYF
cdr3_nt: TGTGCCAGCTCATCCGGGACAACCGAGACCCAGTACTTC

j_call: TRBJ2-7
d_call: -
cdr3_length: 13
v_call: TRBV30
clone_size: few
cdr3_aa: CAWSLDTLYEQYF
cdr3_nt: TGTGCCTGGAGCCTGGATACTCTCTACGAGCAGTACTTC

j_call: TRBJ1-2
d_call: -
cdr3_length: 15
v_call: TRBV4-1
clone_size: few
cdr3_aa: CASSQDSQRTYGYTF
cdr3_nt: TGCGCCAGCAGCCAAGACTCCCAGAGGACCTATGGCTACACCTTC

j_call: TRBJ2-5
d_call: TRBD1
cdr3_length: 15
v_call: TRBV20-1
clone_size: many
cdr3_aa: CSALRTGVFQETQYF
cdr3_nt: TGCAGTGCTCTCCGGACAGGGGTTTTTCAAGAGACCCAGTACTTC

j_call: TRBJ2-7
d_call: -
cdr3_length: 14
v_call: TRBV20-1
clone_size: many
cdr3_aa: CSASRSSASYEQYF
cdr3_nt: TGCAGTGCTAGTAGGTCTAGCGCCTCCTACGAGCAGTACTTC

j_call: TRBJ1-2
d_call: TRBD1
cdr3_length: 15
v_call: TRBV20-1
clone_size: many
cdr3_aa: CSARRGRGYNYGYTF
cdr3_nt: TGCAGTGCTAGAAGAGGCAGGGGGTACAACTATGGCTACACCTTC

j_call: TRBJ1-1
d_call: TRBD1
cdr3_length: 18
v_call: TRBV30
clone_size: few
cdr3_aa: CAWSYRTGGGRQNTEAFF
cdr3_nt: TGTGCCTGGAGTTATAGGACAGGGGGCGGGAGACAAAACACTGAAGCTTTCTTT

j_call: TRBJ1-2
d_call: -
cdr3_length: 17
v_call: TRBV20-1
clone_size: many
cdr3_aa: CSARMGQGSRGDYGYTF
cdr3_nt: TGCAGTGCTAGAATGGGGCAGGGGTCACGAGGCGACTATGGCTACACCTTC

j_call: TRBJ1-1
d_call: -
cdr3_length: 16
v_call: TRBV11-3
clone_size: many
cdr3_aa: CASSLVGLGGSTEAFF
cdr3_nt: TGTGCCAGCAGCTTAGTAGGGCTCGGGGGTAGCACTGAAGCTTTCTTT

j_call: TRBJ2-7
d_call: -
cdr3_length: 14
v_call: TRBV2
clone_size: many
cdr3_aa: CASRNWGRSYEQYF
cdr3_nt: TGTGCCAGCAGGAACTGGGGGAGGTCCTACGAGCAGTACTTC